This T cell receptor (beta chain) was identified in a study of T-cell memory formation after mild COVID-19. Turning to the study itself: Clusters of TCRs were largely donor specific.

Employing constant-segment primers, 5'RACE generated TCR alpha and TCR beta cDNA libraries bearing sample barcodes and UMIs. TCRdb independently ran MiXCR on the 5' RACE reads; one entry per CDR3 protein. The data contain just over 150,000 distinct CDR3 sequences, roughly 28% of them seen just once; the ten biggest clones take up 9.5% to 15%. Looked up from germline, CDR1 is DFQATT and CDR2 is SNEGSKA (reference sequence). The CDR3 is 16 residues long. V dropped 0 bases and J dropped 3 bases, with 18 bases sitting between them. The V call is TRBV20-1, the J call TRBJ2-7; possibly TRBD2 for D (5 bases). The origin of this receptor is an adult woman who had mild COVID-19 (a few samples of this study predate the infection). Cell type and time point are not known. Sample: PBMCs or a T cell subset sorted from them (not recorded which). This CDR3 reads CSARDPAPRGDYEQYF. CDR3 sequence (DNA): TGCAGTGCTAGAGATCCTGCTCCCCGGGGTGACTACGAGCAGTACTTC.